The sequence of this T cell receptor beta chain was determined in a study of blood T cells in healthy people across ages. Study-wide findings and caveats: Underestimates were what the diversity estimates from one million T cells were considered to be.

In its sample, this clonotype was seen a few times. Its antigen remains unknown. Sample donors were healthy Caucasian individuals that came from Russia, aged roughly 6 to 100. A second PCR of roughly 7 to 11 cycles used a sample-barcoded 5' primer and a J-beta primer mix. All samples gave at least 3 million CDR3-containing paired-end reads. TCRdb redid the calling of the 5' RACE reads with MiXCR, one entry per CDR3 protein. This table holds 450,000 to 600,000 distinct CDR3 sequences, about 27% found once. CDR1 is LNHDA and CDR2 is SQIVND in the germline V gene (reference sequence). Trimming shortened V by 1 base and J by 0 bases, and 9 bases separated the two germline ends. The CDR3 is 15 amino acids. These same records also appear under a second study, on T cells of mothers and their children.

The genes are TRBV19 and TRBJ2-5; possible D gene TRBD2, 7 bases. This TCR was recovered from a boy aged 2-9 years in good health. The material sequenced was blood. The CDR3 nucleotides are TGTGCCAGTAGTATAGGGGGGGGGCACCAAGAGACCCAGTACTTC. As protein: CASSIGGGHQETQYF.